The 32 T cell receptor beta chains reported below all come from one sample, sequenced in a study of early T cells in non-severe SARS-CoV-2 infection. One entry per CDR3 protein, called by TCRdb with MiXCR from the 5' RACE reads. The table has under 85,000 distinct CDR3 sequences, approximately 12% seen once. This material consisted of whole blood, taken at baseline. The receptors stem from an adult who was a healthcare worker with PCR-confirmed SARS-CoV-2 infection or an uninfected control (not recorded which). The donor label of this sample is uncertain.

Ten or more counts support this clonotype. The chain joins TRBV20-1 to TRBJ1-2, with a weak D call TRBD1 (6 bases). Looked up from germline, CDR1 is DFQATT and CDR2 is SNEGSKA (reference sequence). This CDR3 is built from 15 residues. With 6 bases removed from V and 3 bases from J, the gap between germline ends came to 20 bases. CDR3 protein: CSAALNRGLDYGYTF. The CDR3 DNA is TGCAGTGCGGCTCTTAATAGGGGGTTGGACTATGGCTACACCTTC.

Many counts were recorded for this clonotype. The V call is TRBV2, the J call TRBJ2-6; D remains unclear. There are 14 residues in the CDR3. CDR1 and CDR2 (germline): SNHLY, FYNNEI. Deletions cut 4 bases from V and 0 bases from J, with 4 bases between. CDR3 region: CASSVISGANVLTF. Written as DNA, the CDR3 is TGTGCCAGCAGTGTGATCTCTGGGGCCAACGTCCTGACTTTC.

This chain connects TRBV5-1 to TRBJ2-3; D is uncertain. The ends were cut back, 5 bases at V and 10 bases at J, with 8 bases in the middle. The CDR3 contains 10 residues. Per germline, CDR1 SGHRS and CDR2 YFSETQ. The CDR3 is CASREGPQYF. The DNA for the CDR3 is TGCGCCAGCAGAGAAGGGCCGCAGTATTTT.

The J gene is TRBJ2-3, the V gene TRBV11-3; the D gene could be TRBD1 or TRBD2 (5 bases each). Trimming removed 1 base at V and 4 bases at J, with 18 bases between. This CDR3 is built from 17 residues. CDR1 SGHNT and CDR2 YENEEA come from the germline V gene. CDR3 protein: CASSLVAFSGRPDTQYF. The CDR3 DNA reads TGTGCCAGCAGCTTAGTTGCTTTTTCGGGGCGTCCAGATACGCAGTATTTT.

This clonotype was counted many times. The chain recombines TRBV5-1 with TRBJ2-7; D not certain. Germline assignment: CDR1 SGHRS and CDR2 YFSETQ. This CDR3 spans 13 amino acids. The V gene lost 1 base and the J gene lost 1 base, with 6 bases spanning the gap. CDR3 in amino acids: CASSLLGSYEQYF. The DNA of the CDR3 is TGCGCCAGCAGCTTGTTAGGTTCCTACGAGCAGTACTTC.

In this sample, this clonotype turned up a few times. The chain joins TRBV7-3 to TRBJ2-3; 7 nucleotides agree with TRBD2. Unmatched junction bases numbered 28, after V lost 4 bases and J lost 0 bases. This CDR3 has 23 residues. The V gene's germline CDR1 is SGHTA and CDR2 FQGTGA. CDR3 in amino acids: CASSSTWTFPLTSSSSSTDTQYF. CDR3 nucleotides: TGTGCCAGCAGCTCCACCTGGACCTTTCCTCTGACTAGCTCCTCTTCTAGCACAGATACGCAGTATTTT.

The rearrangement uses TRBV7-9 and TRBJ2-7; 13 bases fit TRBD2. Per germline, CDR1 SEHNR and CDR2 FQNEAQ (reference sequence). This CDR3 spans 19 amino acids. V was pared by 0 bases and J by 4 bases, with 12 bases of the junction left unmatched. This CDR3 is CASSLAKGLAGTQGYEQYF. Written as DNA, the CDR3 is TGTGCCAGCAGCTTAGCGAAGGGACTAGCGGGGACCCAAGGATACGAGCAGTACTTC.

This clonotype came up a few times. The CDR3 here is CASSAGTRYTGELFF. The CDR3 nucleotides read TGTGCCAGCAGTGCCGGGACCCGGTACACCGGGGAGCTGTTTTTT. The rearrangement links TRBV2 to TRBJ2-2; D could derive from TRBD1 or TRBD2 (5 bases each). CDR1 and CDR2 (germline): SNHLY, FYNNEI. V gave up 4 bases and J gave up 3 bases, with 12 bases separating them. The CDR3 has 15 amino acids.

DNA for the CDR3: TGTGCCAGCAGACCGTGGACAGGGGGCGATGCTTTCTTT. Translation: CASRPWTGGDAFF. This chain links TRBV27 with TRBJ1-1; 11 nucleotides align to TRBD1. The CDR3 has 13 residues. J was trimmed by 11 bases and V by 6 bases; bases with no gene match: 8. The germline V gene has CDR1 MNHEY and CDR2 SMNVEV (reference sequence).

The chain employs TRBV12-5 and TRBJ1-1; D is uncertain. CDR1 and CDR2 (germline): LGHNT, FRNRAP. V lost 5 bases to trimming and J lost 3 bases, with 10 bases between them. The CDR3 is 13 amino acids. The CDR3 region has the DNA TGTGCTAGTGGTAAGGCCGCGGACACTGAAGCTTTCTTT. Translating it yields CASGKAADTEAFF.

This clonotype was counted many times. In DNA, the CDR3 is TGTGCCAGCAGCTTAGGCCGGGGGACTAGCAGCATTCAGTACTTC. Translating gives CASSLGRGTSSIQYF. V is TRBV13 and J is TRBJ2-4; 9 bases agree with TRBD2. Germline V lookup: CDR1 PRHDT, CDR2 FYEKMQ (reference sequence). Unmatched junction bases numbered 6, after V lost 0 bases and J lost 9 bases. The CDR3 contains 15 residues.

This chain connects TRBV2 to TRBJ2-2, with TRBD2 identical over 12 bases. Trimming cost V 6 bases and J 5 bases; bases outside gene matches: 10. The CDR3 loop spans 17 amino acids. Germline loops: CDR1 SNHLY, CDR2 FYNNEI. The chain's CDR3 is CASRPLAGGEGTGELFF. The CDR3 DNA reads as TGTGCCAGCAGGCCCCTAGCGGGAGGGGAGGGGACCGGGGAGCTGTTTTTT.

The J gene is TRBJ2-1, the V gene TRBV19; maybe TRBD1 (5 bases). Germline assignment: CDR1 LNHDA and CDR2 SQIVND (reference sequence). The CDR3 consists of 13 residues. V was shortened by 4 bases and J by 6 bases, with 10 bases between the two germline ends. The CDR3 here is CASSTDSGNEQFF. The CDR3, as DNA: TGTGCCAGTAGTACAGACAGTGGCAATGAGCAGTTCTTC.

The chain joins TRBV15 to TRBJ2-7; D could derive from TRBD1 or TRBD2 (5 bases each). CDR3 length: 16 amino acids. Germline V gene lookup returns CDR1 LNHNV and CDR2 YYDKDF (reference sequence). V lost 3 bases and J lost 5, with 20 bases in between. The CDR3 reads CATSRGDGTLGHEQYF. CDR3 nucleotides: TGTGCCACCAGCAGGGGAGATGGGACCCTAGGCCACGAGCAGTACTTC.

This clonotype was counted ten times or more. V and J are TRBV12-3 or TRBV12-4 and TRBJ2-5, with D perhaps matching TRBD2 (5 bases). Trimming took 4 bases from V and 3 from J, leaving 9 bases between them. This CDR3 contains 13 residues. Here the CDR3 reads CASSYPGKETQYF. In DNA form, the CDR3 reads TGTGCCAGCAGTTATCCGGGAAAAGAGACCCAGTACTTC.

This clonotype was detected ten times or more. The chain carries TRBV18 and TRBJ1-2, with no clear D. Germline values: CDR1 KGHSH, CDR2 LQKENI. This CDR3 spans 15 amino acids. V lost 0 bases and J lost 0, with 8 bases in between. CDR3 nucleotides: TGTGCCAGCTCACCACCGAATAAACCTAACTATGGCTACACCTTC. This translates into CASSPPNKPNYGYTF.

This clonotype was observed a few times. This chain joins TRBV18 and TRBJ2-1, with D tentatively TRBD1 or TRBD2 (5 bases each). The germline V gene encodes CDR1 KGHSH and CDR2 LQKENI. The CDR3 is 15 residues long. V was trimmed by 3 bases and J by 4 bases, leaving 13 bases between them. CDR3 DNA: TGTGCCAGCTCACCCCGGGACCCCCCTTACAATGAGCAGTTCTTC. It encodes CASSPRDPPYNEQFF.

This chain links TRBV6-1 with TRBJ1-1, with D unclear. V lost 7 bases, J lost 8 bases, and 17 bases lay in between. Germline V gene lookup returns CDR1 MNHNS and CDR2 SASEGT. The CDR3 consists of 13 residues. The CDR3 DNA reads as TGTGCCAGCACCTTATCCTCGGAGCTAGAAGCTTTCTTT. Encoded protein: CASTLSSELEAFF.

This clonotype was picked up a small number of times. This chain connects TRBV7-9 to TRBJ1-3; D might be TRBD1 (5 bases). V lost 5 bases to trimming and J lost 5 bases, with 19 bases between them. This CDR3 comprises 16 residues. Germline V lookup: CDR1 SEHNR, CDR2 FQNEAQ (reference sequence). CDR3 sequence: CASSPPLQGGRNTIYF. CDR3 in DNA: TGTGCCAGCAGCCCCCCTTTGCAGGGAGGGAGAAACACCATATATTTT.

This clonotype was counted ten times or more. The rearrangement uses TRBV5-1 and TRBJ2-5, with 7 bases aligning to TRBD1. The CDR3 totals 15 residues. Germline lookup yields CDR1 SGHRS and CDR2 YFSETQ. After removal of 4 bases from V and 1 base from J, the junction contained 7 bases not matched to a gene. The CDR3 bases are TGCGCCAGCAGCGGCTTGGGACAGTTCCAAGAGACCCAGTACTTC. The encoded protein is CASSGLGQFQETQYF.

This clonotype was seen more than once but under ten times. V gene TRBV12-3 or TRBV12-4 combines with J gene TRBJ2-5; 12 bases line up with TRBD2. The CDR3 runs to 15 residues. The J segment lost 5 bases and the V segment lost 6 bases, leaving 7 bases of the junction unmatched. The CDR3 loop reads CASSLGLAGLETQYF. In DNA, the CDR3 is TGTGCCAGCAGCCTCGGACTAGCGGGATTGGAGACCCAGTACTTC.

This clonotype was observed a handful of times. This chain links TRBV12-5 with TRBJ2-7; 8 bases map to TRBD1. V was pared by 5 bases and J by 2 bases, with 5 bases of the junction left unmatched. The germline V gene encodes CDR1 LGHNT and CDR2 FRNRAP. This CDR3 is built from 14 residues. CDR3 sequence reads: CASGPRDRTYEQYF. The CDR3 DNA reads TGTGCTAGTGGTCCACGGGACAGGACCTACGAGCAGTACTTC.

The rearrangement links TRBV30 to TRBJ2-2; 9 positions agree with TRBD1. Per germline, CDR1 GTSNPN and CDR2 SVGIG (reference sequence). Trimming cost V 3 bases and J 4 bases; bases outside gene matches: 3. CDR3 length: 14 residues. The CDR3 nucleotides are TGTGCCTGGAGACGGGACAGGGCCACCGGGGAGCTGTTTTTT. Amino acids: CAWRRDRATGELFF.

The V and J genes are TRBV6-6 and TRBJ2-7; D may be TRBD2 (6 bases). Germline V gene data show CDR1 as MNHNY and CDR2 as SVGAGI (reference sequence). The V end was cut by 6 bases, the J end by 7 bases, with 10 bases between. CDR3 length: 11 residues. This CDR3 reads CASSRLGEQYF. DNA for the CDR3: TGTGCCAGCAGCCGACTAGGAGAGCAGTACTTC.

In its sample, this clonotype was seen a few times. The chain recombines TRBV11-2 with TRBJ2-7; perhaps TRBD2 as D (7 bases). Germline lookup yields CDR1 SGHAT and CDR2 FQNNGV. The V end lost 1 base, the J end lost 3 bases, and 13 bases lay between the germline ends. The length of the CDR3 is 15 residues. The DNA for the CDR3 is TGTGCCAGCAGCTTAGCGGGGGGCCCAGGCTACGAGCAGTACTTC. Protein: CASSLAGGPGYEQYF.

The table lists this clonotype with a few counts. The CDR3 DNA sequence: TGTGCCAGCAGCCATCAAGGGTGGCGCGGGACCTACGAGCAGTACTTC. Residues: CASSHQGWRGTYEQYF. The chain is built from TRBV3-1 and TRBJ2-7, with a weak D call TRBD2 (6 bases). Trimming removed 3 bases at V and 2 bases at J, with 17 bases between. This CDR3 spans 16 amino acids. The germline gives CDR1 LGHDT, CDR2 YNNKEL (reference sequence).

This clonotype was detected a few times. This chain uses TRBV12-3 or TRBV12-4 with TRBJ1-1, with D tentatively TRBD1 (5 bases). Trimming took off 1 base at V and 3 bases at J, with 9 bases between the two ends. The CDR3 sequence is 14 residues long. As DNA, the CDR3 is TGTGCCAGCAGTTTAGATGGGGGGGACACTGAAGCTTTCTTT. It encodes CASSLDGGDTEAFF.

This clonotype has just a few counts. V is TRBV4-1 and J is TRBJ2-3, with TRBD2 matching 9 bases. The CDR3 has 16 residues. From germline, CDR1 is MGHRA and CDR2 YSYEKL. J gave up 1 base and V 1 base, and 3 bases lay outside the gene matches. Here the CDR3 reads CASSQGASGGTDTQYF. CDR3 sequence (DNA): TGCGCCAGCAGCCAAGGGGCTAGCGGGGGCACAGATACGCAGTATTTT.

V is TRBV27 and J is TRBJ2-1; TRBD2 matches 11 bases. The V segment lost 6 bases and the J segment 5 bases; nucleotides outside the gene matches: 3. This CDR3 region has 14 residues. The V gene's germline CDR1 is MNHEY and CDR2 SMNVEV (reference sequence). The CDR3 loop is CASRTSGANNEQFF. As DNA, the CDR3 is TGTGCCAGCAGGACTAGCGGGGCAAACAATGAGCAGTTCTTC.

The rearrangement uses TRBV7-2 and TRBJ2-2; perhaps TRBD2 as D (6 bases). The V end was cut by 5 bases, the J end by 0 bases, with 10 bases between. This CDR3 region has 15 residues. CDR1 is SGHTA, CDR2 FQGNSA, per germline. CDR3 in amino acids: CASSPKRANTGELFF. CDR3 bases: TGTGCCAGCAGCCCTAAGCGGGCGAACACCGGGGAGCTGTTTTTT.

This clonotype was picked up many times. The V call is TRBV20-1, the J call TRBJ2-7, with unresolved D. V lost 5 bases and J 3 bases, leaving 23 bases between the germline ends. Germline V gene data show CDR1 as DFQATT and CDR2 as SNEGSKA (reference sequence). This CDR3 region has 16 residues. In DNA, the CDR3 is TGCAGTGCTCAACCAAGCGAAGGTTGGACCTTCTACGAGCAGTACTTC. Translated: CSAQPSEGWTFYEQYF.

This clonotype has more than one count but fewer than ten. The chain links TRBV6-1 to TRBJ1-1; TRBD1 agrees at 8 bases. V dropped 4 bases and J dropped 5; count of bases not matched to a gene: 6. The CDR3 has 14 residues. Per the germline V gene, CDR1 is MNHNS and CDR2 is SASEGT. CDR3 coding DNA: TGTGCCAGCAGTGGATACAGGGGGGGGACTGAAGCTTTCTTT. It is translated as CASSGYRGGTEAFF.